Below are 14 T cell receptor beta chains sequenced from a single sample in a study of shared clonotypes between healthy human individuals. TCRdb's table, derived via immunoSEQ multiplex PCR, lists solely in-frame clones and lacks some. The sample lists some 360,000 clones, less than 85% occurring once. The sample comprised memory CD4+ T cells sorted from blood. Subset of the sample: CD45RA-negative fraction. The receptors come from a man aged 25-45 years in good health.

This chain joins TRBV4-3 and TRBJ2-5; weak D call: TRBD2 (7 bases). Germline loops: CDR1 LGHNA, CDR2 YSLEER. Deletions cut 0 bases from V and 7 bases from J, with 18 bases between. The CDR3 sequence is 16 residues long. DNA of the CDR3: TGCGCCAGCAGCCAAGATCAGGGGACTAAATCGGGGACCCAGTACTTC. Encoded protein: CASSQDQGTKSGTQYF.

This clone has just one count. V is TRBV18 and J is TRBJ2-5, with D unclear. CDR1 KGHSH and CDR2 LQKENI come from the germline V gene. V lost 4 bases and J lost 4, with 13 bases in between. The CDR3 spans 14 residues. The CDR3, as DNA: TGTGCCAGCTCACATCTAGATATAGGAGAGACCCAGTACTTC. It yields the protein CASSHLDIGETQYF.

This chain links TRBV11-1 with TRBJ2-7, with 8 positions matching TRBD2. CDR1 SGHAT and CDR2 FQDESV come from the germline V gene (reference sequence). Losses at the gene ends were 5 bases for V and 3 bases for J; bases not matched to a gene: 9. CDR3 size: 15 residues. CDR3 nucleotide sequence: TGTGCCAGCAGCCCGCGGGGGGCTAAGAACTACGAGCAGTACTTC. It is translated as CASSPRGAKNYEQYF.

The sample holds one count of this clone. The genes are TRBV7-3 and TRBJ2-2; weak D call: TRBD1 (5 bases). V was shortened by 2 bases and J by 1 base, with 17 bases between the two germline ends. Germline values: CDR1 SGHTA, CDR2 FQGTGA. The CDR3 is 18 residues long. The CDR3 nucleotides read TGTGCCAGCAGCTTAGGGGCCGTCGGAAAATTGAACACCGGGGAGCTGTTTTTT. Amino acid sequence: CASSLGAVGKLNTGELFF.

V gene TRBV10-2 combines with J gene TRBJ2-2; TRBD2 might be the D (7 bases). Germline V gene sequence: CDR1 WSHSY, CDR2 SAAADI. Trimming cost V 8 bases and J 0 bases, with 10 bases left between them. This CDR3 contains 14 residues. Written as DNA, the CDR3 is TGCGCCAGCGGGGGGGCTGCGAACACCGGGGAGCTGTTTTTT. Amino acids: CASGGAANTGELFF.

The CDR3 here is CASSPNRSGELFF. CDR3 nucleotide sequence: TGTGCCAGCAGCCCCAATCGATCCGGGGAGCTGTTTTTT. The J gene is TRBJ2-2, the V gene TRBV7-2, with unresolved D. This CDR3 contains 13 residues. Per the germline V gene, CDR1 is SGHTA and CDR2 is FQGNSA. Trimming removed 5 bases from V and 6 bases from J, with 10 bases in between.

The chain has TRBV2 and TRBJ1-5; no definite D call. Germline-derived CDR1 and CDR2 are SNHLY and FYNNEI. The CDR3 totals 11 residues. V was cut by 3 bases and J by 7 bases, with 4 bases left in between. The CDR3 region is CASSDPQPQHF. The CDR3 region has the DNA TGTGCCAGCAGTGATCCCCAGCCCCAGCATTTT.

V and J are TRBV25-1 and TRBJ1-3; 8 positions agree with TRBD1. Germline CDR1 reads MGHDK; CDR2 reads SYGVNS. The trim removed 5 bases at V and 4 bases at J, leaving 4 bases unmatched. This CDR3 comprises 14 residues. The CDR3 loop reads CASSTTGEGNTIYF. The CDR3 nucleotides are TGTGCCAGCAGTACGACAGGGGAAGGAAACACCATATATTTT.

V gene TRBV7-8 combines with J gene TRBJ1-1; no firm D call. CDR1 and CDR2 (germline): SGHVS, FQNEAQ. CDR3 length: 15 residues. Trimming took 5 bases from V and 3 from J, leaving 16 bases between them. For the CDR3, the DNA is TGTGCCAGCAGCCGAAAATCGGGTAGGGACACTGAAGCTTTCTTT. Amino acids: CASSRKSGRDTEAFF.

This clone turned up a few times. V and J are TRBV11-3 and TRBJ2-1; 12 bases match TRBD2. Trimming removed 1 base from V and 4 bases from J; junction bases left unmatched: 8. Germline CDR1 is SGHNT and CDR2 is YENEEA. The CDR3 spans 18 residues. The CDR3 reads CASSLGGTLAGGYNEQFF. CDR3 nucleotide sequence: TGTGCCAGCAGCTTAGGAGGCACTCTAGCGGGAGGGTACAATGAGCAGTTCTTC.

This clone was found a few times. The chain has TRBV28 and TRBJ2-7; TRBD2 matches 12 bases. Unmatched junction bases numbered 12, after V lost 9 bases and J lost 6 bases. Germline loops: CDR1 MDHEN, CDR2 SYDVKM. CDR3 size: 15 residues. The CDR3 loop reads CASRRAASGRVEQYF. In DNA, the CDR3 is TGTGCCAGTAGGCGGGCGGCTAGCGGGAGGGTCGAGCAGTACTTC.

The rearrangement joins TRBV5-4 to TRBJ2-3, with a weak D call TRBD2 (6 bases). Germline CDR1 and CDR2: SGHNT and YYREEE (reference sequence). The V gene lost 0 bases and the J gene lost 3 bases, with 14 bases spanning the gap. CDR3 size: 16 residues. The CDR3 DNA reads TGTGCCAGCAGCTTGGGTGGGGGAGGAGGGACAGATACGCAGTATTTT. Amino acid sequence: CASSLGGGGGTDTQYF.

V usage is TRBV5-1 and J usage is TRBJ2-7; TRBD2 aligns across 9 bases. V trimming: 2 bases; J trimming: 3 bases; junction bases outside the gene matches: 12. CDR1 and CDR2 from the germline V gene are SGHRS and YFSETQ. The CDR3 totals 17 residues. For the CDR3, the DNA is TGCGCCAGCAGCTTAGCGGGAGGCCTCTCCTCCTACTACGAGCAGTACTTC. Protein product: CASSLAGGLSSYYEQYF.

The chain joins TRBV7-2 to TRBJ2-2; 7 positions agree with TRBD2. The CDR3 extends over 15 amino acids. V lost 3 bases to trimming and J lost 0 bases; unmatched junction nucleotides: 1. The germline CDR1 and CDR2 sequences are SGHTA and FQGNSA. The CDR3 protein is CASSFTSANTGELFF. In DNA, the CDR3 is TGTGCCAGCAGCTTTACTAGCGCGAACACCGGGGAGCTGTTTTTT.